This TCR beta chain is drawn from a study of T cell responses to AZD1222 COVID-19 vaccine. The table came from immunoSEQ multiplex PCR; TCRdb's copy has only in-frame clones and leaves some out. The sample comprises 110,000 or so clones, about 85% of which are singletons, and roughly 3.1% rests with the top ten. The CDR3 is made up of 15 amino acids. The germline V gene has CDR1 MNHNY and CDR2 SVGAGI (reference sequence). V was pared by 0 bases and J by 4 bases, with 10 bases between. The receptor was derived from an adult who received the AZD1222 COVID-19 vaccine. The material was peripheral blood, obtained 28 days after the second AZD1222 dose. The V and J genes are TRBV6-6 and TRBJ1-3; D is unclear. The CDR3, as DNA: TGTGCCAGCAGTTACTCGTCCGGCGGCGGAAACACCATATATTTT. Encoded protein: CASSYSSGGGNTIYF.